This T cell receptor beta chain was identified during a study of CD8 T cells in Susac syndrome. Reverse transcription of roughly 0.5 to 1 ug RNA was performed with random hexamers. Amplification of TCR beta CDR3 was carried out by immunoSEQ multiplex PCR, which covered 54 Vbeta and 13 Jbeta segments. TCRdb used MiXCR to reprocess the immunoSEQ multiplex PCR reads, holding one entry per CDR3 protein. The sample lists about 210,000 distinct CDR3 sequences; 95% were seen once. This CDR3 is 15 amino acids long. The V end lost 6 bases, the J end lost 2 bases, and 20 bases lay between the germline ends. Germline V CDR1 and CDR2: SQVTM, ANQGSEA. Peripheral blood CD8+ and CD4+ T cells were profiled by TCR beta sequencing. TEMRA cells underwent FACS enrichment and CD8+ and CD4+ T cells underwent negative isolation.

V and J are TRBV29-1 and TRBJ2-7, with D perhaps given as TRBD1 or TRBD2 (5 bases each). The sequenced material came from CD4+ T cells from PBMCs. This sequence originates from a human donor with multiple sclerosis. CDR3 region: CSVQRGRDSPYEQYF. The CDR3 nucleotides read TGCAGCGTCCAACGGGGCAGGGATTCCCCCTACGAGCAGTACTTC.